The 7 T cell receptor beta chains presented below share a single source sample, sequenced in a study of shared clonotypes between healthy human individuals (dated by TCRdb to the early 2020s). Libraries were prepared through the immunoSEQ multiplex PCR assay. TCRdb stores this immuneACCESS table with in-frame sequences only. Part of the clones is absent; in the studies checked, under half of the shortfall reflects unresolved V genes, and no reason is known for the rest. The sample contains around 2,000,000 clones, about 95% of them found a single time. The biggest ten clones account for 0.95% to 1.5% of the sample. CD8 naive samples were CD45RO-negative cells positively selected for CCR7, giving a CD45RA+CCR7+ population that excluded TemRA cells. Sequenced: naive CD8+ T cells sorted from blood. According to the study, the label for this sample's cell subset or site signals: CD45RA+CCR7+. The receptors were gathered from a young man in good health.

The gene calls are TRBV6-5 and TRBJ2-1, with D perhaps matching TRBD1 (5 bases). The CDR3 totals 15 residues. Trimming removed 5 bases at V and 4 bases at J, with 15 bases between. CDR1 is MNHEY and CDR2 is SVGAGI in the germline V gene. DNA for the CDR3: TGTGCCAGCAGTCAAGTCTTAGGGGTATACAATGAGCAGTTCTTC. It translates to CASSQVLGVYNEQFF.

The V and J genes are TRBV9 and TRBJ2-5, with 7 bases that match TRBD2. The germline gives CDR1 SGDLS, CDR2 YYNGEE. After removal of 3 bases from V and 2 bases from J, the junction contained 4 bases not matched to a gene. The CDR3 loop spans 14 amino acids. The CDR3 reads CASSAGTTQETQYF. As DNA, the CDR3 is TGTGCCAGCAGCGCCGGGACTACACAAGAGACCCAGTACTTC.

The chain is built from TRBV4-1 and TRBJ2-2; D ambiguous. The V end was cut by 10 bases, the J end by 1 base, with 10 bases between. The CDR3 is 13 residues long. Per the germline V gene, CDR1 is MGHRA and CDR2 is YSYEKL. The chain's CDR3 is CATMRRNTGELFF. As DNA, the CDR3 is TGCGCCACTATGAGGAGGAACACCGGGGAGCTGTTTTTT.

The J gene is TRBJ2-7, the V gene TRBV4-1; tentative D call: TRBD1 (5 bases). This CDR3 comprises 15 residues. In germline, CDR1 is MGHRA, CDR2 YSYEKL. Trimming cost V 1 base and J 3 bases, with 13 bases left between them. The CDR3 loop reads CASSQVLGASYEQYF. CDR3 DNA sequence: TGCGCCAGCAGCCAAGTCTTAGGGGCGAGCTACGAGCAGTACTTC.

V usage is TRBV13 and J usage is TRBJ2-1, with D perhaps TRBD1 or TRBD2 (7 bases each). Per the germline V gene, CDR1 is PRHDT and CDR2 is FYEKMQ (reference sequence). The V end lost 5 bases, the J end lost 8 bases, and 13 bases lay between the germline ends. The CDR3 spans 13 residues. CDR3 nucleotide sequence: TGTGCCAGCAGCCCAGGGGGGGTCCATGAGCAGTTCTTC. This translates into CASSPGGVHEQFF.

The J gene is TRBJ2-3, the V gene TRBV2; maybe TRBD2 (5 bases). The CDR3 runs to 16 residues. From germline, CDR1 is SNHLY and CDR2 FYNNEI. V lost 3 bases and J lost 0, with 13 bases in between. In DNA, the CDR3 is TGTGCCAGCAGTGACGGACTCCGTCCTAGCACAGATACGCAGTATTTT. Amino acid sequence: CASSDGLRPSTDTQYF.

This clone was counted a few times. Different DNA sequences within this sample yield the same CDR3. Here the CDR3 DNA reads TGTGCCAGCAGTTTACAGGGCCCCAATCAGCCCCAGCATTTT. Its translation is CASSLQGPNQPQHF. The genes are TRBV27 and TRBJ1-5, with D possibly TRBD1 on 5 matching bases. V shed 2 bases and J shed 3 bases, with 8 bases lying between them. Germline values: CDR1 MNHEY, CDR2 SMNVEV (reference sequence). The CDR3 has 14 residues.